This TCR beta chain came from a study of cytomegalovirus exposure and HLA in healthy donors. About the study: A preliminary data release comprised 80 million to 95 million unique TCRs obtained from HLA-typed donors.

Of note for this clone: Its antigen is not identified.

General study points: Researchers counted roughly 150 TCR beta chains as cytomegalovirus-associated. Data from an earlier analysis indicated that most TCR beta V segments were productive either about 87% or about 30% of the time.

The PCR was carried out with 60 Vbeta primers and 13 Jbeta primers. Only in-frame clones appear in the TCRdb table, and some are missing; sequencing was by immunoSEQ multiplex PCR. The data hold approximately 140,000 clones, with approximately 80% observed a single time. This CDR3 comprises 15 residues. In germline, CDR1 is LNHNV, CDR2 YYDKDF (reference sequence). Trimming at V came to 5 bases and at J to 1 base, leaving 4 bases not matched to a gene. The genes are TRBV15 and TRBJ2-5; 10 bases map to TRBD2. The sequence was collected from a woman between 50 and 59 years old in good health and CMV-seropositive. The sample was PBMCs. In DNA form, the CDR3 reads TGTGCCACCAGCGGTATAGCGGGGGGCCAAGAGACCCAGTACTTC. Translated, it gives CATSGIAGGQETQYF.